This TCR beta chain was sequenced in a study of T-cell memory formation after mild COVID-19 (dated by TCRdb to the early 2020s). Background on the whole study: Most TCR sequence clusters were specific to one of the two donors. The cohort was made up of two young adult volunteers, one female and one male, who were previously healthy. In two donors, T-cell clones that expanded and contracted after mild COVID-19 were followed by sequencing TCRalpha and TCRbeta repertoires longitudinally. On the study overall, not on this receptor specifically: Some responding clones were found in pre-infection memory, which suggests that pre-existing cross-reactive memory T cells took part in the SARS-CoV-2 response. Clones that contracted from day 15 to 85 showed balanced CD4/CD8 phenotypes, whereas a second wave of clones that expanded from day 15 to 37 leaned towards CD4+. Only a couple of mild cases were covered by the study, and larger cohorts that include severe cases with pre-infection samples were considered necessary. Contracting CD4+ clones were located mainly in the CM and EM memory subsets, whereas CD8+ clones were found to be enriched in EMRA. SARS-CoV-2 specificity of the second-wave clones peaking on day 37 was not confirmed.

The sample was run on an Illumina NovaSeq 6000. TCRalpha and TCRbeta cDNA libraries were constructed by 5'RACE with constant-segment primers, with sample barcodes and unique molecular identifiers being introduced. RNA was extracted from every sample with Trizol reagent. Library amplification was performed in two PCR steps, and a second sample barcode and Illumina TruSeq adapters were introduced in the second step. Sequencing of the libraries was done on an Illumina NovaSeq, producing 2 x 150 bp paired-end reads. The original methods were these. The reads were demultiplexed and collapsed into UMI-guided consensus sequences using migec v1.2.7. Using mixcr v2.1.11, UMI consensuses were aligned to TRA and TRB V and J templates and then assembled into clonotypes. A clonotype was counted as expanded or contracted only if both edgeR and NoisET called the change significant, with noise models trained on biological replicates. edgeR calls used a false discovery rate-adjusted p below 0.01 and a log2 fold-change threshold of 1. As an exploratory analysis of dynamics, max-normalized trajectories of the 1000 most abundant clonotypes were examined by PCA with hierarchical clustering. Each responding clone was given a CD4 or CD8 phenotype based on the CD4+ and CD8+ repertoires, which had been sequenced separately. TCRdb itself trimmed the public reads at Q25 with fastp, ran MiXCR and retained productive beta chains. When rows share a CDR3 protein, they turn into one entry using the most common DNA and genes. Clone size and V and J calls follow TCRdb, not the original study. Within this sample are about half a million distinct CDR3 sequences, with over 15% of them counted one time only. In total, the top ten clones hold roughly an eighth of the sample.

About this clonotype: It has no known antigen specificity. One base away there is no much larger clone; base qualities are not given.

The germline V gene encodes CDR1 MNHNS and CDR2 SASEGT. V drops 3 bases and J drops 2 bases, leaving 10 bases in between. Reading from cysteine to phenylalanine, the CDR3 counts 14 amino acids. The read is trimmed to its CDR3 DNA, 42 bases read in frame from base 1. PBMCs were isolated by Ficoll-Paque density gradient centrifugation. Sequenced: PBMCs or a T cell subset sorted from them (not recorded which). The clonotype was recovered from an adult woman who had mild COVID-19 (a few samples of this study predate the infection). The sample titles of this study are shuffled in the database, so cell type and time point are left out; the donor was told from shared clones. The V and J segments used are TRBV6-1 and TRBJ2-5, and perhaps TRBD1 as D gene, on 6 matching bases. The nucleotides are TGTGCCAGCAGTGAGTGGCAGGGGCAAGAGACCCAGTACTTC. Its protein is CASSEWQGQETQYF.